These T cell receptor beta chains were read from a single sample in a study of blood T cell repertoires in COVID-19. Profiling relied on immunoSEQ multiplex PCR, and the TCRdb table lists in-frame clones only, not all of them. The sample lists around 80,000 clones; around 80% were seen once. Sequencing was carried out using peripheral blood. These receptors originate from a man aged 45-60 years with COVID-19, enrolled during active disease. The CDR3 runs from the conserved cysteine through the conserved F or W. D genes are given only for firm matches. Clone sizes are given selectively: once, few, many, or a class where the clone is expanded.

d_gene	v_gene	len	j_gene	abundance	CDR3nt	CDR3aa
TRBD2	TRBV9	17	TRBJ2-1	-	TGTGCCAGCAGCGGGAGCGGGAGGGGGTTGGGAGGGAATGAGCAGTTCTTC	CASSGSGRGLGGNEQFF
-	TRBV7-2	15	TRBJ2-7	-	TGTGCCAGCAGCTTAACCCCAGCGGGTATCTACGAGCAGTACTTC	CASSLTPAGIYEQYF
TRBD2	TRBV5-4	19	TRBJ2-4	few	TGTGCCAGCAGCCGATGGAGGGGTAGCGGGATACTAGCCAAAAACATTCAGTACTTC	CASSRWRGSGILAKNIQYF
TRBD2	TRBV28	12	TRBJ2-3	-	TGTGCCAGCAGTTTGTGGCCGGGGGGTCAGTATTTT	CASSLWPGGQYF
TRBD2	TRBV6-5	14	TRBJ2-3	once	TGTGCCAGCAGCGCTAGCGGGAGTGCAGATACGCAGTATTTT	CASSASGSADTQYF
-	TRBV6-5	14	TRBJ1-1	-	TGTGCCAGCAGTTCCAGGGCCTTGAACACTGAAGCTTTCTTT	CASSSRALNTEAFF
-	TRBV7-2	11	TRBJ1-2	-	TGTGCCAGCAGCTTAAGGGGGATTGGCACCTTC	CASSLRGIGTF
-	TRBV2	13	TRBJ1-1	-	TGTGCCAGCAGGATGGAGGCGAACACTGAAGCTTTCTTT	CASRMEANTEAFF
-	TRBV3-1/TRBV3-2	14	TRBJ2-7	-	TGTGCCAGCAGCCAAGAGTGTGGGCTCTACGAGCAGTACTTC	CASSQECGLYEQYF
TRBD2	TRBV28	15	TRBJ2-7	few	TGTGCCAGCAGCCCCGGGACTAGCGTCTCCTACGAGCAGTACTTC	CASSPGTSVSYEQYF
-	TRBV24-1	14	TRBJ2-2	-	TGTGCCACCAGTGATTGGGAGTACACCGGGGAGCTGTTTTTT	CATSDWEYTGELFF
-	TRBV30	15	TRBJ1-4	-	TGTGCCTGGAGTGTTGCAGGCCGGGATAATGAAAAACTGTTTTTT	CAWSVAGRDNEKLFF
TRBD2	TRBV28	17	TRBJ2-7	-	TGTGCCAGCAGTTCTTCTGGGACTAGCGGGCCTACCTACGAGCAGTACTTC	CASSSSGTSGPTYEQYF
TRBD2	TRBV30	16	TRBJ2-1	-	TGTGCCTGGAGTCCACTAGCGCCCAGCGCTCGAAATGAGCAGTTCTTC	CAWSPLAPSARNEQFF
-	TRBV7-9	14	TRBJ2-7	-	TGTGCCAGCAGCCCGCTGGGCCTCTCCTACGAGCAGTACTTC	CASSPLGLSYEQYF
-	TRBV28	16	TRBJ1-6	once	TGTGCCAGCAGCGGGAAACAGGGTCTCTATAATTCACCCCTCCACTTT	CASSGKQGLYNSPLHF
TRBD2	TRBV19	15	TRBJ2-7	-	TGTGCCACCTCCGAAGACGGGAGGGCCCCGTACGAGCAGTACTTC	CATSEDGRAPYEQYF
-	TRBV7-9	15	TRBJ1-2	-	TGTGCCAGCAGCGCCCGGAGTGAGGGGGGGTATGGCTACACCTTC	CASSARSEGGYGYTF
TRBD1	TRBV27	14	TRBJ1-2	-	TGTGCCAGCAGTTTAGTTCAGGGGGCGAAGGGCTACACCTTC	CASSLVQGAKGYTF
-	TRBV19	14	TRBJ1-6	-	TGTGCCAGTAGTGCGTACAGGGAGAATTCACCCCTCCACTTT	CASSAYRENSPLHF
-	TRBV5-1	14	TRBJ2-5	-	TGCGCCAGCACCAAGGAGGGGGGGAGTGAGACCCAGTACTTC	CASTKEGGSETQYF
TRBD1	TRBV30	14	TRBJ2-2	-	TGTGCCTGGAGGGGACAGGGGCTCACCGGGGAGCTGTTTTTT	CAWRGQGLTGELFF
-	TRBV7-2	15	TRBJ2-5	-	TGTGCCAGCAGACGTACAGATGGGGGGTTAAAGACCCAGTACTTC	CASRRTDGGLKTQYF
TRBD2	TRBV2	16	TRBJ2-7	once	TGTGCCAGCAGTGATTGGGGACTAGCGGATTCCTACGAGCAGTACTTC	CASSDWGLADSYEQYF
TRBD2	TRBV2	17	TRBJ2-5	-	TGTGCCAGCAGTGAAGCAGGGGCGGGAGCTCCGAGGGAGACCCAGTACTTC	CASSEAGAGAPRETQYF
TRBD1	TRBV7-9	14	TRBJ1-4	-	TGTGCCACGGGACAGCTGGAAACTAATGAAAAACTGTTTTTT	CATGQLETNEKLFF
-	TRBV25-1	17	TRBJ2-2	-	TGTGCCAGCAGTGACAGAACCCAGACAGCTTCCACCGGGGAGCTGTTTTTT	CASSDRTQTASTGELFF